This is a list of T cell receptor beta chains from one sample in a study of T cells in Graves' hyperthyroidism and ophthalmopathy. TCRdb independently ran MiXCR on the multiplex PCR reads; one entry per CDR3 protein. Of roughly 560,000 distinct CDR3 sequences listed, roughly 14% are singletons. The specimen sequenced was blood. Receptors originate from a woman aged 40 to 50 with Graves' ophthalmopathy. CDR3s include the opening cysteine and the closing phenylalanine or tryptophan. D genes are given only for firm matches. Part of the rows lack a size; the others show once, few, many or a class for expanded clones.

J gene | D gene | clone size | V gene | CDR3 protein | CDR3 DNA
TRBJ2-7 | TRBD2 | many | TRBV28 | CASTLTGGPGEQYF | TGTGCCAGCACCCTCACGGGAGGGCCTGGTGAGCAGTACTTC
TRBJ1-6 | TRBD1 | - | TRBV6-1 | CASSGVGTGSASSYNSPLHF | TGTGCCAGCAGTGGGGTAGGGACAGGCTCAGCCAGCTCCTATAATTCACCCCTCCACTTT
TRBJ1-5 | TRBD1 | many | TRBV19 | CASSDRGYSNQPQHF | TGTGCCAGTAGTGACAGGGGCTATAGCAATCAGCCCCAGCATTTT
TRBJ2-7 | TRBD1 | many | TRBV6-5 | CASSRQGNEQYF | TGTGCCAGCAGCCGACAGGGTAACGAGCAGTACTTC
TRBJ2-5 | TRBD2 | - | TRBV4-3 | CASSQRGLAGKETQYF | TGCGCCAGCAGCCAAAGAGGACTAGCGGGAAAAGAGACCCAGTACTTC
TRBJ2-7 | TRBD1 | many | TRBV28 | CASSFLYTGQSYEQYF | TGTGCCAGCAGTTTCCTTTACACGGGACAGTCCTACGAGCAGTACTTC
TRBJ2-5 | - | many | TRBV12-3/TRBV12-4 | CASSPGGGAQYF | TGTGCCAGCAGCCCGGGTGGTGGGGCCCAGTACTTC
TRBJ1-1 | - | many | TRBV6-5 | CASRPTRSNTEAFF | TGTGCCAGCAGACCAACTAGGAGTAACACTGAAGCTTTCTTT
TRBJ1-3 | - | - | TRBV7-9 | CASSPLRRNTIYF | TGTGCCAGCAGCCCCCTGAGACGAAACACCATATATTTT
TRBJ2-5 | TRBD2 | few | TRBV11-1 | CASSLLPPSGLQETQYF | TGTGCCAGCAGCTTACTACCGCCTAGCGGGTTACAAGAGACCCAGTACTTC
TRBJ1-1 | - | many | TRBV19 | CASSVWGNTEAFF | TGTGCCAGTAGTGTTTGGGGGAACACTGAAGCTTTCTTT
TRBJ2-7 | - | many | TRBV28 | CASSLEVPYEQYF | TGTGCCAGCAGTTTAGAGGTCCCCTACGAGCAGTACTTC
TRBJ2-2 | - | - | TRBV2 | CASSEVSGNTGELFF | TGTGCCAGCAGTGAAGTTAGCGGTAACACCGGGGAGCTGTTTTTT
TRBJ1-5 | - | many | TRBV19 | CASSSGQIFNQPQHF | TGTGCCAGTAGCTCAGGACAGATTTTCAATCAGCCCCAGCATTTT
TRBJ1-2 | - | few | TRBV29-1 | CSVGSTGTLTGYTF | TGCAGCGTTGGTTCGACGGGAACTCTTACTGGCTACACCTTC
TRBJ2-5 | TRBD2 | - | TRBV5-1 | CASKNRAGGETQYF | TGCGCCAGCAAAAACAGGGCGGGAGGAGAGACCCAGTACTTC
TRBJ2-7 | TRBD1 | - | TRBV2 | CASSSPPGQGRLQYF | TGTGCCAGCAGCTCCCCCCCGGGACAGGGTCGGTTGCAGTACTTC
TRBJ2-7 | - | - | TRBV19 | CASSTSPRYEQYF | TGTGCCAGTAGTACTTCTCCCCGATACGAGCAGTACTTC
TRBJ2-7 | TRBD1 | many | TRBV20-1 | CSASPTGGNTYEQYF | TGCAGTGCTAGCCCGACAGGGGGCAACACCTACGAGCAGTACTTC
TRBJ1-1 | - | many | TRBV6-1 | CASSDQVRNTEAFF | TGTGCCAGCAGTGATCAGGTGAGGAACACTGAAGCTTTCTTT